The sequence of this T cell receptor beta chain was determined in a study of technical replicates of blood from a few donors. CDR1 and CDR2 from the germline V gene are SEHNR and FQNEAQ (reference sequence). The CDR3 loop spans 12 amino acids. The V and J ends lost 8 bases and 8 bases respectively, with 15 bases between them. The table came from immunoSEQ multiplex PCR; TCRdb's copy has only in-frame clones and leaves some out. The table lists 55,000 to 65,000 clones, roughly 90% of them singletons. The specimen sequenced was PBMCs. The origin of this receptor is a human donor in good health. Some clones in this sample may be carry-over from other donors' samples. This rearrangement joins TRBV7-9 to TRBJ1-1; D is possibly TRBD1 (5 bases). CDR3 DNA: TGTGCCAGCCGGCCGGTGTGGGGCGAAGCTTTCTTT. This translates into CASRPVWGEAFF.